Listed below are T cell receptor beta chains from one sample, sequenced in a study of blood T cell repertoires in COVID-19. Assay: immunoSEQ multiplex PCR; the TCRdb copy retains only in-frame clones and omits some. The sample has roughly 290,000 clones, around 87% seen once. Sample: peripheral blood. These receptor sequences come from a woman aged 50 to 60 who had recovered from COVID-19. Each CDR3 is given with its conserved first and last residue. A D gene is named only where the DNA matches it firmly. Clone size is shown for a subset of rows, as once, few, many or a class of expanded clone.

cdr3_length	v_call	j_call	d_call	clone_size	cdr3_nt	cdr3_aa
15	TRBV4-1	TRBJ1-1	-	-	TGCGCCAGCAGCCAAGTGGCCGGGTTGAACACTGAAGCTTTCTTT	CASSQVAGLNTEAFF
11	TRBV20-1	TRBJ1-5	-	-	TGCAGTGTTAGGGGCTCCCAGCCCCAGCATTTT	CSVRGSQPQHF
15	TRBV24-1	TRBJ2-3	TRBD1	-	TGTGCCACCAGTGCGTTGGGACAGGGGTCAGATACGCAGTATTTT	CATSALGQGSDTQYF
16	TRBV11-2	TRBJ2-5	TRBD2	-	TGTGCCAGCAGCCTCAGACTAGCGGGGGGGCAAGAGACCCAGTACTTC	CASSLRLAGGQETQYF
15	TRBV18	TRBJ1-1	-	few	TGTGCCAGCTCATACGGACGGGGGGAGAACACTGAAGCTTTCTTT	CASSYGRGENTEAFF
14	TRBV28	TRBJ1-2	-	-	TGTGCCAGCAGTTTGAGCGGGGAAGACTATGGCTACACCTTC	CASSLSGEDYGYTF
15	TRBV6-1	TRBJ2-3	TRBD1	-	TGTGCCAGCAGTGAGGGACAGGGGAGGACAGATACGCAGTATTTT	CASSEGQGRTDTQYF
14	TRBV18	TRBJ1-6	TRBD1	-	TGTGCCAGCTCAGCAGGGGGCCGAGATTCACCCCTCCACTTT	CASSAGGRDSPLHF
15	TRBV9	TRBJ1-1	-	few	TGTGCCAGCAGCGGTCAACAGGGAGTTAACACTGAAGCTTTCTTT	CASSGQQGVNTEAFF
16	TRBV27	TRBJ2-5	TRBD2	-	TGTGCCAGCAGTCCTCTGGGACTAGCGGGGCAAGAGACCCAGTACTTC	CASSPLGLAGQETQYF
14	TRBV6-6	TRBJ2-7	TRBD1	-	TGTGCCAGCAGGCCGGGACAGGGTATCTACGAGCAGTACTTC	CASRPGQGIYEQYF
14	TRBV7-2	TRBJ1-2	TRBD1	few	TGTGCCAGCAGGCCAGGGGGCGTCCCTGTTGGCTACACCTTC	CASRPGGVPVGYTF
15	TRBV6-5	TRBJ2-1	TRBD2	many	TGTGCCAGCAGTCGCCCGTCCGGGACTAGTAATGAGCAGTTCTTC	CASSRPSGTSNEQFF
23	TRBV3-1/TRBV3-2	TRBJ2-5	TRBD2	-	TGTGCCAGCAGCCAATTCTGGGCTAGCGGGATAGGAACTCCAAGAGACGGGATTGGGACCCAGTACTTC	CASSQFWASGIGTPRDGIGTQYF
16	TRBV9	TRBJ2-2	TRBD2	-	TGTGCCAGCAGCGCCCGTGGAGCGGGAGGTGCCGGGGAGCTGTTTTTT	CASSARGAGGAGELFF
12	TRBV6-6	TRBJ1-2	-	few	TGTGCCAGCAGCGAGGGTAGCTATGGCTACACCTTC	CASSEGSYGYTF
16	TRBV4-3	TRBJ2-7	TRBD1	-	TGCGCCAGCAGCCAAGATGTGGGACAGGGCGGCCACGAGCAGTACTTC	CASSQDVGQGGHEQYF
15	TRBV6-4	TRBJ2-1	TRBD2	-	TGTGCCAGCAGTCAAGGACTAGCGGGGTCCAGTGAGCAGTTCTTC	CASSQGLAGSSEQFF
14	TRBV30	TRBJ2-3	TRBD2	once	TGTGCCTGGAGACTAGCGGGGGGGACAGATACGCAGTATTTT	CAWRLAGGTDTQYF
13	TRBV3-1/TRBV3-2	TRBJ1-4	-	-	TGTGCCAGCAGCCCCGGACAGAGTGAAAAACTGTTTTTT	CASSPGQSEKLFF
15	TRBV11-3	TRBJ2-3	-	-	TGTGCCAGCAGCCCTGGAGGTCAGAATCTAGATACGCAGTATTTT	CASSPGGQNLDTQYF
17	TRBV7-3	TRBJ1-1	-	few	TGTGCCAGCAGCTTAAGGCCCTCTGCAGGGTACGACACTGAAGCTTTCTTT	CASSLRPSAGYDTEAFF
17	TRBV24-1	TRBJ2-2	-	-	TGTGCCACCAGTGATTTTGGAGAGCCCCTCGGTACCGGGGAGCTGTTTTTT	CATSDFGEPLGTGELFF
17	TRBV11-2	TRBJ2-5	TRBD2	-	TGTGCCAGCAGTGTAGTTGAAATCGGACTAGCGGAAGAGACCCAGTACTTC	CASSVVEIGLAEETQYF
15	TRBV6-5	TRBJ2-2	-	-	TGTGCCAGCAGACAAGGACAGACGAACACCGGGGAGCTGTTTTTT	CASRQGQTNTGELFF
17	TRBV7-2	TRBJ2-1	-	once	TGTGCCAGCAGCACAGCCCTCCTAGCGCCCAAAGCGAATGAGCAGTTCTTC	CASSTALLAPKANEQFF
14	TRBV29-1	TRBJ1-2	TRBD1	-	TGCAGCGTTGAGCCGGGACAGGGGGCGGGTGGCTACACCTTC	CSVEPGQGAGGYTF
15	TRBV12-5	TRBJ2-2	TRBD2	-	TGTGCTAGTGGTTGGGGGGGTCCGAACACCGGGGAGCTGTTTTTT	CASGWGGPNTGELFF
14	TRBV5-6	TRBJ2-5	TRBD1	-	TGTGCCAGCAGCCGGGCAGGGGGCCAAGAGACCCAGTACTTC	CASSRAGGQETQYF
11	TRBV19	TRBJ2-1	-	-	TGTGCCAGTAGTAACTCCGCGGAGCAGTTCTTC	CASSNSAEQFF
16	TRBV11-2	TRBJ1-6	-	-	TGTGCCAGCAGCCCCCAGGCGGGGGTGTCTAATTCACCCCTCCACTTT	CASSPQAGVSNSPLHF
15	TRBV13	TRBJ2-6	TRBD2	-	TGTGCCAGCAGCCGGGGGGTCTCTGGGGCCAACGTCCTGACTTTC	CASSRGVSGANVLTF
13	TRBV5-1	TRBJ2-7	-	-	TGCGCCAGCAGCTTGGTATCCCGGAGCGAGCAGTACTTC	CASSLVSRSEQYF
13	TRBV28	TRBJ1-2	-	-	TGTGCCAGCAGACCCCCCAGTCACTATGGCTACACCTTC	CASRPPSHYGYTF
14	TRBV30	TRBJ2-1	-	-	TGTGCCTGGAAGAAGAGTGGAGCCTACAATGAGCAGTTCTTC	CAWKKSGAYNEQFF
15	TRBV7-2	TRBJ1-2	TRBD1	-	TGTGCCAGCAGCATCACGCCCGGGACAGACTATGGCTACACCTTC	CASSITPGTDYGYTF
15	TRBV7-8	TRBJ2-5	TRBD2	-	TGTGCCAGCAGCTCTGGTGGACTAGCGGATGAGACCCAGTACTTC	CASSSGGLADETQYF
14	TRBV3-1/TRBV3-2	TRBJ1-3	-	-	TGTGCCAGCAGCCAAGGATTCGGTGGAAACACCATATATTTT	CASSQGFGGNTIYF
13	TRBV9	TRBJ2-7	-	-	TGTGCCAGCAGCCCTGACAGTCCCCACGAGCAGTACTTC	CASSPDSPHEQYF
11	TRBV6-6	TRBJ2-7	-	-	TGTGCCAGCAGTTCAGTGAGGGAGCAGTACTTC	CASSSVREQYF
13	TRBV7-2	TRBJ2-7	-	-	TGTGCCAGCAGCCTACCCCACTTCTACGAGCAGTACTTC	CASSLPHFYEQYF
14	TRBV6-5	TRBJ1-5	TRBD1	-	TGTGCCAGCAGCCCGGACAGGGACGCTCAGCCCCAGCATTTT	CASSPDRDAQPQHF
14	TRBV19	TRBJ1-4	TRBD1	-	TGTGCCAGTAGTACCGACAGGGGAGGGGAAAAACTGTTTTTT	CASSTDRGGEKLFF
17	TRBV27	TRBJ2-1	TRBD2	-	TGTGCCAGCAGTTTATTTGCGGGAGGGTTGAAAGGGAATGAGCAGTTCTTC	CASSLFAGGLKGNEQFF
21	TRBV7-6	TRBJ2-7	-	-	TGTGCCAGCAGCTTAGTACTCGGTTTGGCTAGTAAATCATCGTTCGCCTACGAGCAGTACTTC	CASSLVLGLASKSSFAYEQYF
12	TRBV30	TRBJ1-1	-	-	TGTGCCTGGAGTAGACAGGTACCTGAAGCTTTCTTT	CAWSRQVPEAFF
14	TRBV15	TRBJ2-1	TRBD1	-	TGTGCCACCAGCCACAGGGGGATATACAATGAGCAGTTCTTC	CATSHRGIYNEQFF
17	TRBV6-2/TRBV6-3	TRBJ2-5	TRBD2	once	TGTGCCAGCAGTTACGGTGGTAGCGGGAGCGGGCAAGAGACCCAGTACTTC	CASSYGGSGSGQETQYF
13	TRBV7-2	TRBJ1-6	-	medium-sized	TGTGCCAGCAGCTTAGGTCAGGGTGCGACCCTCCACTTT	CASSLGQGATLHF
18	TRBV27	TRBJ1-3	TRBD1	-	TGTGCCAGCAGCCCTACCACGATGACAGGGGGAGCTGGAAACACCATATATTTT	CASSPTTMTGGAGNTIYF
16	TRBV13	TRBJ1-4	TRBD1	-	TGTGCCAGCAGCCACTCCGGGACAGGACCGGCCAGTGAACTGTTTTTT	CASSHSGTGPASELFF
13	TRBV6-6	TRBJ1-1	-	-	TGTGCCAGCAGTCGTGGACACAACACTGAAGCTTTCTTT	CASSRGHNTEAFF
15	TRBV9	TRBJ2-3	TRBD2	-	TGTGCCAGCAGCGTGGGACTAGCGGTCACAGATACGCAGTATTTT	CASSVGLAVTDTQYF
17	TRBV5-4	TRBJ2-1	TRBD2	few	TGTGCCAGCAGCCTAGGGCGGGAGGGCGGTATGTACAATGAGCAGTTCTTC	CASSLGREGGMYNEQFF
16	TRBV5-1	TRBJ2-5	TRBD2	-	TGCGCCAGCAGCAGCGGGACTAGCGGGGGACAAGAGACCCAGTACTTC	CASSSGTSGGQETQYF